This record covers a single T cell receptor (beta chain). The antigen is not known. The source of the sample is a study of PD-1 blockade in classical Hodgkin lymphoma. Sample time point: cycle 4 day 1 (C4D1), after 6 weeks of nivolumab. All patients relapsed after autologous stem cell transplantation, and brentuximab vedotin exposure varied. Overall study findings and caveats: Reported baseline diversity: healthy donors highest, relapsed/refractory patients lowest. Patients who began taking nivolumab under 1 year after ASCT were left out. Unlike CD8+ TCR diversity, which did not rise significantly by C4D1, CD4+ TCR diversity did.

This CDR3 has 13 amino acids. CDR1 and CDR2 from the germline V gene are MDHEN and SYDVKM. The germline V and J ends were trimmed by 7 bases and 5 bases, with 15 bases remaining between them. TCRdb keeps only in-frame clones here, not all; method: immunoSEQ multiplex PCR. This table holds more than 40,000 clones, 55% to 70% found once. V and J are TRBV28 and TRBJ2-7; no reliable D call. The material sequenced was peripheral blood mononuclear cells (PBMCs), taken before the fourth cycle of nivolumab. This TCR was recovered from a human donor with classical Hodgkin lymphoma. In nucleotides, the CDR3 is TGTGCCAGCAAACTTTCCCCTCCCGACGAGCAGTACTTC. Protein: CASKLSPPDEQYF.